This T cell receptor (beta chain) was captured by sequencing in a study of shared clonotypes between healthy human individuals. CDR3 size: 13 residues. With 6 bases removed from V and 9 bases from J, the gap between germline ends came to 15 bases. CDR1 is MNHEY, CDR2 SMNVEV, per germline (reference sequence). Repertoires were generated with immunoSEQ multiplex PCR, while TCRdb's copy carries only in-frame clones and drops some. The sample holds 2 million to 2.5 million clones, 85% to 95% seen once. Input material: naive CD4+ T cells from PBMCs. Subset here: CD45RA+ positively selected. The chain links TRBV27 to TRBJ1-5; D perhaps matches TRBD1 (5 bases). This sequence originates from a young man in good health. Some clones in this sample may be carry-over from other donors' samples. CDR3 amino acids: CASRPGPTRPQHF. The CDR3 nucleotides read TGTGCCAGCAGACCGGGACCGACGCGGCCCCAGCATTTT.